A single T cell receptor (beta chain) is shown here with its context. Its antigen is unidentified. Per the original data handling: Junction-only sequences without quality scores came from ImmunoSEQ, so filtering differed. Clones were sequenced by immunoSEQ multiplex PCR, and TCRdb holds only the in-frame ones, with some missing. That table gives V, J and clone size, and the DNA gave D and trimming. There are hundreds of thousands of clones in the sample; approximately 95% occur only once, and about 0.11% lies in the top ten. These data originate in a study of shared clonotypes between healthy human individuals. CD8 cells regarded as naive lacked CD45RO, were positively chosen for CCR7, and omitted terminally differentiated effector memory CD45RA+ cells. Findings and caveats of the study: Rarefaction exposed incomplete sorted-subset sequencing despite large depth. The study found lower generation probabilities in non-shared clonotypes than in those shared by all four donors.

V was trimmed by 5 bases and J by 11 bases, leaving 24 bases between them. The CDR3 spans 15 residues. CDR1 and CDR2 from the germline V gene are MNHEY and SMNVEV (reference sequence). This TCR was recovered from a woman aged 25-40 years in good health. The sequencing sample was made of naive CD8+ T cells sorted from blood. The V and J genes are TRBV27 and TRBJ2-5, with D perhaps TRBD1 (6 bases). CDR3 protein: CASSPPGEHRWEQYF. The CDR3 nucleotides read TGTGCCAGCAGTCCCCCAGGGGAGCACCGTTGGGAGCAGTACTTC.